What follows is one T cell receptor (beta chain) and its context. Its binding antigen is unknown. The protocol used for the library was the immunoSEQ multiplex PCR assay. For the multiplex PCR, a mixture combining 60 forward primers for TCR Vbeta segments and 13 reverse primers for TCR Jbeta segments was used. A multiplex PCR assay on genomic DNA amplified the CDR3 region of rearranged TCR beta genes. On the Illumina HiSeq System, the amplified TCR beta libraries were sequenced as 87-base-pair reads. In the source study's methods: Across the 600 to 700 repertoires, a later analysis counted tens of millions of unique TCR beta chains, around 11 million of which were shared by at least two donors. Raw reads were error-corrected and collapsed into unique sequences with a nearest-neighbor algorithm that merged closely related sequences to remove PCR and sequencing errors. To assign V, D and J gene segments, CDR3 sequences were aligned to IMGT reference sequences. For a sequence to be retained, at least a six-nucleotide match to both a V gene segment and a J gene segment was required. A rearrangement was called productive if the CDR3 had no stop codons and remained in frame with V and J, and every other rearrangement was called non-productive. CDR3 was defined by IMGT convention, running from the second conserved V-encoded cysteine to the conserved J-encoded phenylalanine. Sequences without an unambiguous match to a single V gene segment were excluded from the earlier analysis of a few hundred of the donors. An earlier analysis of over 450 of the donors classified V segments as functional when productive rearrangements were above 56.7% and as segregating when the standard deviation between donors was above 5%. A statistical classification framework was built for diagnosing cytomegalovirus status from the catalog of TCR beta chain sequences. In a later analysis, TCR nucleotide sequences were compared against IMGT/GENE-DB human TR gene sequences so that V and J genes could be assigned. In a later analysis, CDR3 sequences and most-parsimonious VDJ recombination scenarios were assigned using the TCRdist pipeline. In a later analysis, every TCR beta chain was defined by the combination of its CDR3 amino acid sequence and its V-gene family, and reads without a unique V-gene family were dropped. In a later analysis, 450 to 600 highly shared, low-generation-probability nucleotide sequences were removed to address suspected cross-contamination and a sequencing artifact. A later analysis calculated a clonal expansion index for each public chain from normalized within-repertoire ranks of inferred template counts. A later analysis computed generation probabilities with a VDJ recombination model fitted to out-of-frame rearrangements, and checked the results against IGoR. In a later analysis, TCR-TCR, TCR-HLA and TCR-CMV co-occurrence was scored with hypergeometric tests, and a repertoire-size bias correction was applied to TCR pairs. False discovery rates were estimated in a later analysis by permuting HLA or CMV assignments 20 times. A later analysis grouped co-occurring TCRs with DBSCAN, adding TCRdist sequence similarity when clustering within HLA-allele-positive subsets. Repertoires with fewer than 30,000 or more than 120,000 public chains, plus five repertoires with anomalous nucleotide sharing, were excluded from co-occurrence clustering. Drawn from immuneACCESS, this table holds only the in-frame rearrangements with V and J called that TCRdb kept. Clones are partly lost; checked studies trace under half to an unresolved V gene and leave the rest unexplained. V and J calls and clone size are those listed in that table; D and trimming were worked out from the DNA. The sample table holds around 26,000 clones. In total, the top ten clones hold 15% to 20% of the sample.

The data were taken from a study of cytomegalovirus exposure and HLA in healthy donors listed by TCRdb under 2017. About the full investigation: According to an earlier analysis of 550 to 750 of the donors, about 190 million T cells yielded 90 million to 130 million unique TCR beta sequences and about 280 Gb of sequence data. An early release that covered more than 550 HLA-typed donors contained approximately 300 gigabases of sequencing data and around 85 million unique TCR sequences. The genetic ancestry cluster associated with self-reported Caucasian donors included over 65% of the 398 genotyped donors. The study aimed to test whether signatures of past pathogen exposure could be identified by cataloging public T cell receptors. The T cell repertoires of under 750 subjects were profiled by immunosequencing and related to cytomegalovirus serostatus. A separate validation cohort of 100 to 150 different subjects was used in addition to the 666-subject first cohort. To predict cytomegalovirus infection status, the study combined high-throughput TCR immunosequencing, statistical association of individual TCRs with disease status, and machine learning. To study patterns of TCR occurrence, a later analysis re-analyzed previously published TCR beta repertoires from 500 to 850 donors and added high-resolution HLA genotyping. The later analysis used no new phenotypic data to find candidate immune exposures, relying instead on TCR beta sequences and their occurrence across donors. An earlier analysis of fewer than 700 of the donors applied high-throughput TCR beta sequencing to assess whether each TCR beta V gene segment acted as functional or pseudogenic. Alongside the repertoire data, information on donor age, sex, ethnicity and CMV serostatus was compiled. A later genetic analysis used genome-wide SNP genotypes for about 65% of the roughly 670 donors, treating that subset as a discovery cohort. Every discovery cohort repertoire had been produced on one sequencing platform. Both class I and class II loci were covered by HLA typing, at four-digit resolution. Typing coverage differed by locus: A, B, C, DRB1 and DQB1 were typed in roughly 629-630 donors, DQA1 in about 500, DPA1 in approximately 610, and DPB1 in roughly 470. Because of strong linkage in the cohort, five DR-DQ haplotypes were treated as single units for association and clustering. On average, around 240,000 unique TCR beta nucleotide sequences were sequenced per donor among a few hundred genotyped donors of the cohort, with roughly 18% of those sequences being non-productive. The paper's findings and limits, for the study overall: Cytomegalovirus status was reported to be diagnosed by the classifier with high specificity and sensitivity in both the original and validation cohorts. This cohort had only TCR beta chains sequenced, and the lack of alpha or paired-chain data limited which features could be detected. In a later analysis, most CMV-associated TCR beta chains were found to appear HLA-restricted, with HLA associations seemingly driven largely by CMV exposure. Specific HLA alleles were associated with over 15,000 TCR beta sequences at a false discovery rate of 0.05 in a later analysis. A cluster of highly shared sequence variants was judged likely to be a technical artifact of the sequencing pipeline. Assigning TCR associations to individual alleles was difficult when HLA alleles, especially DR and DQ, strongly co-occurred. In a later analysis, TCR association rates were found to vary across HLA loci, with the most associated TCRs seen for DRB1 alleles and the fewest for HLA-C alleles. In a later analysis, HLA-associated TCR beta chains were found to be more clonally expanded and to have lower generation probabilities than equally common non-associated chains. Because some donors lacked HLA typing at each locus, the association tests relied only on the typed subset. In an earlier analysis of 450 to 750 of the donors, most TCR beta V segments appeared in productive rearrangements about 87% or about 30% of the time, broadly matching IMGT annotations. Linkage disequilibrium might explain the correlated functional status among segregating V segments, but an unknown experimental factor could not be excluded. The only immune exposure information available for the cohort was CMV serostatus. Some IMGT-functional V segments, including TRBV6-2 and TRBV6-3, could not be distinguished by the 87-base-pair reads and were therefore excluded. A further reported finding was that TCR beta sequences accurately predicted the HLA-A and HLA-B alleles for most subjects in the first cohort. Compared with the approximately 700-donor mean, donors in an Asian-associated ancestry cluster had fewer N-insertions in productive TCRs, according to a later genetic analysis. In a later genetic analysis, a missense DCLRE1C variant was associated with V-gene and J-gene trimming of TCR beta chains, and the association was replicated in an independent cohort. A later analysis reported that several top co-occurrence clusters appeared linked to parvovirus B19, influenza, CMV and Epstein-Barr virus. Roughly uniform sequencing depth across donors was assumed in presence/absence analyses, although this assumption may not hold. A total of fewer than 200 TCR beta chains were listed by the study as associated with cytomegalovirus. According to the authors, the approach could potentially be generalized to other disease states and immunological phenotypes. A few of the identified cytomegalovirus-associated TCR beta chains were confirmed in vitro to be specific for cytomegalovirus antigens. Across donors, most TCR sequences were observed very rarely, whereas some public TCRs were present in many individuals. The earlier analysis of fewer than 750 of the donors excluded approximately 15 rarely observed V segments, including chromosome 9 orphons, because counts were too low.

The cohort comprised around 690 healthy bone marrow donors. All cohort members were sampled while nominally healthy, although unrecorded immune exposures were likely present. The donor was CMV seropositive and belonged to the group of 250 to 300 seropositive cohort members. Each donor provided a peripheral blood sample, and peripheral blood mononuclear cells were used for TCR beta sequencing. The Qiagen DNeasy Blood Extraction Kit was used to extract genomic DNA from the blood cell samples. Cut back by 0 bases and 3 bases, the V and J ends lie 12 bases apart. The CDR3 spans 15 residues, from the cysteine through the phenylalanine. The retained sequence is limited to the CDR3, 45 bases, with the frame set at the first base. The germline V gene supplies CDR1 LGHNA and CDR2 YNFKEQ.

The V and J segments used are TRBV4-2 and TRBJ2-7; TRBD1 could be the D gene, as 5 bases match. This receptor was obtained from a male donor in good health and CMV-seropositive. Sequences were obtained from PBMCs. Here is the DNA: TGTGCCAGCAGCCAAGATCTCTCAGGGTACTACGAGCAGTACTTC. Protein translation: CASSQDLSGYYEQYF.